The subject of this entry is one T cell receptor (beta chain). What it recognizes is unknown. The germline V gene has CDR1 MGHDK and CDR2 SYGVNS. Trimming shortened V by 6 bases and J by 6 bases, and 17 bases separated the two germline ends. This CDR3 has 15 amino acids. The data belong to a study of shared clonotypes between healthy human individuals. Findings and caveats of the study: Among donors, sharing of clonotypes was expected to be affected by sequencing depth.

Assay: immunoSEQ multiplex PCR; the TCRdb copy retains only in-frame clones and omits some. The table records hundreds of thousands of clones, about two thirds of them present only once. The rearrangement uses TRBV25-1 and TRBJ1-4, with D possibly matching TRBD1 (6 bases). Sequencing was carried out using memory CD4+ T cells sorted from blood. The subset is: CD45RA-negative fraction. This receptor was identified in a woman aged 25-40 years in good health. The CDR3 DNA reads TGTGCCAGCAGCGGGGGAGGACAGCCGTATGAAAAACTGTTTTTT. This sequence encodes CASSGGGQPYEKLFF.